This T cell receptor (beta chain) was retrieved from a study of Ad26.COV2.S vaccination and SARS-CoV-2 variants. Sequencing was performed with immunoSEQ multiplex PCR; in TCRdb, only in-frame clones are kept and a portion is missing. Of under 400,000 clones detected, over 75% appear once; the ten largest clones hold about 3.5%. In germline, CDR1 is SGHDT, CDR2 YYEEEE. Trimming took off 5 bases at V and 2 bases at J, with 11 bases between the two ends. The CDR3 is 15 residues long. Treatment defined: 19 received Ad26.COV2.S at low or high dose, single or two shots; about 5 received placebo; per-sample allocation not given. Repertoires come from day 63 after the first vaccine or placebo injection. Wuhan-strain SARS-CoV-2 spike was expressed by the Ad26 vector that made up the vaccine.

This sequence originates from a person aged 18-65 years who received the Ad26.COV2.S COVID-19 vaccine or a placebo. This sequence joins TRBV5-6 and TRBJ2-6; tentative D call: TRBD2 (6 bases). Sequencing used peripheral blood, obtained in a trial of Ad26.COV2.S vaccine versus placebo. CDR3 nucleotide sequence: TGTGCCAGCAGTTATTGGGGGGCTGGGGCCAACGTCCTGACTTTC. This sequence encodes CASSYWGAGANVLTF.